A single sample gave rise to the 20 T cell receptor beta chains below, sequenced in a study of sequential checkpoint blockade in melanoma (dated by TCRdb to between 2018 and 2020). The library was prepared using the immunoSEQ multiplex PCR assay. Entries here come from immuneACCESS through TCRdb and include only in-frame sequences with V and J called. Some clones fail to appear in such tables; in the studies checked, an unresolved V gene covers under half of the shortfall, and the cause of the remainder is unknown. This sample comprises more than 10,000 clones, over 70% of them detected only once. Roughly 25% of the sample lies in the top ten. What the treatment or condition label conveys for this sample: randomized to nivolumab then ipilimumab (arm A) or the reverse (arm B). This material consisted of CD8+ T cells sorted from blood (inferred from file names), taken from a patient given nivolumab and ipilimumab in sequence. The source of these receptors is a human donor with melanoma.

The rearrangement links TRBV7-6 to TRBJ2-5; TRBD1 matches at 10 bases. The CDR3 consists of 12 residues. Germline loops: CDR1 SGHVS, CDR2 FNYEAQ. The ends lost 8 bases at V and 4 bases at J; junction bases unmatched: 1. CDR3 sequence (DNA): TGTGCCAGCGGGACAGGGGTAGAGACCCAGTACTTC. Its protein product is CASGTGVETQYF.

This rearrangement joins TRBV23-1 to TRBJ2-2, with 7 bases aligning to TRBD1. TRBV23-1 is an ORF for which the function is uncertain. V dropped 6 bases and J dropped 0; count of bases not matched to a gene: 13. The CDR3 spans 18 residues. CDR3 coding DNA: TGCGCCAGCAGCCCCAGCCGGGACAGAGGGCCGAACACCGGGGAGCTGTTTTTT. Translating it yields CASSPSRDRGPNTGELFF.

This clone was seen a few times. This chain joins TRBV7-9 and TRBJ2-7; 7 nucleotides align to TRBD1. This CDR3 has 15 residues. In germline, CDR1 is SEHNR, CDR2 FQNEAQ (reference sequence). V dropped 5 bases and J dropped 1; count of bases not matched to a gene: 8. CDR3: CASSRSGTESYEQYF. The CDR3 DNA follows: TGTGCCAGCAGCCGATCCGGGACAGAGTCCTACGAGCAGTACTTC.

The chain employs TRBV29-1 and TRBJ2-7, with 13 nucleotides matching TRBD2. Germline V gene lookup returns CDR1 SQVTM and CDR2 ANQGSEA. With V trimmed by 5 bases and J by 4 bases, 11 bases remained unmatched. CDR3 length equals 16 residues. In DNA, the CDR3 is TGCAGCGTTTCGACTAGCGGGAGGTCCTTTCGATACGAGCAGTACTTC. Encoded protein: CSVSTSGRSFRYEQYF.

V gene TRBV4-3 combines with J gene TRBJ2-3, with 8 bases matching TRBD2. This CDR3 comprises 17 residues. From germline, CDR1 is LGHNA and CDR2 YSLEER. J gave up 6 bases and V 0 bases, and 11 bases lay outside the gene matches. CDR3 sequence: CASSQDVRGAGADTQYF. The CDR3 nucleotides read TGCGCCAGCAGCCAAGATGTGCGGGGGGCCGGCGCGGATACGCAGTATTTT.

The chain couples TRBV14 to TRBJ1-2; no firm D call. Germline values: CDR1 SGHDN, CDR2 FVKESK. The germline V and J ends were trimmed by 1 base and 4 bases, with 4 bases remaining between them. This CDR3 comprises 12 residues. CDR3 sequence (DNA): TGTGCCAGCAGCCAAGGCGGCTATGGCTACACCTTC. It encodes CASSQGGYGYTF.

The sample holds a few counts of this clone. This chain joins TRBV7-9 and TRBJ2-7; 10 bases line up with TRBD2. CDR3 length: 14 residues. After removal of 7 bases from V and 7 bases from J, the junction contained 10 bases not matched to a gene. CDR1 is SEHNR, CDR2 FQNEAQ, per germline (reference sequence). CDR3 sequence reads: CASTWASGGPEQYF. In DNA form, the CDR3 reads TGTGCCAGCACATGGGCTAGCGGGGGTCCTGAGCAGTACTTC.

The gene calls are TRBV7-9 and TRBJ1-1; D might be TRBD1 (6 bases). Deletions cut 4 bases from V and 1 base from J, with 13 bases between. This CDR3 is built from 15 residues. Germline V gene data show CDR1 as SEHNR and CDR2 as FQNEAQ (reference sequence). The CDR3 region is CASSSSLTGNTEAFF. CDR3 coding DNA: TGTGCCAGCAGCTCTTCACTGACAGGGAACACTGAAGCTTTCTTT. Full variable domain (rest looked up from reference TRBV7-9 and TRBJ1-1): DTGVSQNPRHKITKRGQNVTFRCDPISEHNRLYWYRQTLGQGPEFLTYFQNEAQLEKSRLLSDRFSAERPKGSFSTLEIQRTEQGDSAMYLCASSSSLTGNTEAFFGQGTRLTVV.

J is TRBJ1-5 and V is TRBV9; the D is unclear. The V end lost 0 bases, the J end lost 3 bases, and 13 bases lay between the germline ends. The length of the CDR3 is 16 residues. Germline V CDR1 and CDR2: SGDLS, YYNGEE. CDR3 sequence reads: CASSVGVEVDNQPQHF. CDR3 sequence (DNA): TGTGCCAGCAGCGTAGGGGTAGAGGTCGACAATCAGCCCCAGCATTTT.

This chain uses TRBV11-3 with TRBJ2-7; 7 bases are a match to TRBD2. With V trimmed by 6 bases and J by 4 bases, 12 bases remained unmatched. Looked up from germline, CDR1 is SGHNT and CDR2 is YENEEA. This CDR3 spans 15 amino acids. CDR3 DNA sequence: TGTGCCAGCAGTCGTGCAGGGCCCGGGGGGTACGAGCAGTACTTC. This encodes CASSRAGPGGYEQYF. The full variable domain, rest sourced from reference TRBV11-3 and TRBJ2-7, is EAGVVQSPRYKIIEKKQPVAFWCNPISGHNTLYWYLQNLGQGPELLIRYENEEAVDDSQLPKDRFSAERLKGVDSTLKIQPAELGDSAVYLCASSRAGPGGYEQYFGPGTRLTVT.

This clone rates as medium-sized. This chain joins TRBV5-6 and TRBJ2-1; tentative D call: TRBD2 (5 bases). Germline assignment: CDR1 SGHDT and CDR2 YYEEEE. The CDR3 sequence is 15 residues long. V was trimmed by 4 bases and J by 2 bases, leaving 13 bases between them. CDR3 in amino acids: CASSPVGVAYNEQFF. The DNA for the CDR3 is TGTGCCAGCAGCCCAGTGGGAGTCGCCTACAATGAGCAGTTCTTC.

The chain joins TRBV10-3 to TRBJ2-1; possible D gene TRBD2, 5 bases. Per germline, CDR1 ENHRY and CDR2 SYGVKD. The CDR3 loop spans 13 amino acids. Trimming stripped 6 bases from V and 10 bases from J, with 16 bases between. The CDR3 protein is CAISGMTIREQFF. The CDR3 DNA follows: TGTGCCATCAGCGGAATGACTATTCGCGAGCAGTTCTTC.

This clone was seen only a few times. The gene calls are TRBV7-9 and TRBJ1-3, with D perhaps TRBD1 (6 bases). Germline CDR1 reads SEHNR; CDR2 reads FQNEAQ (reference sequence). The CDR3 length is 15 residues. Trimming pared 2 bases from V and 3 bases from J, leaving 11 bases between. The CDR3 region has the DNA TGTGCCAGCAGCTTAATCCAGGGGCTTGGAAACACCATATATTTT. Protein product: CASSLIQGLGNTIYF. Full variable domain (remainder filled in from reference TRBV7-9 and TRBJ1-3): DTGVSQNPRHKITKRGQNVTFRCDPISEHNRLYWYRQTLGQGPEFLTYFQNEAQLEKSRLLSDRFSAERPKGSFSTLEIQRTEQGDSAMYLCASSLIQGLGNTIYFGEGSWLTVV.

This rearrangement joins TRBV29-1 to TRBJ1-2; 8 nucleotides match TRBD1. The CDR3 has 15 residues. The V segment lost 3 bases and the J segment 7 bases; nucleotides outside the gene matches: 13. From germline, CDR1 is SQVTM and CDR2 ANQGSEA. The CDR3 protein is CSVDEGRGPSFGYTF. The CDR3 DNA follows: TGCAGCGTTGACGAGGGCAGGGGGCCGTCTTTTGGCTACACCTTC.

The rearrangement joins TRBV30 to TRBJ1-4; 7 positions match TRBD1. The CDR3 loop spans 14 amino acids. Germline V gene lookup returns CDR1 GTSNPN and CDR2 SVGIG (reference sequence). The trim removed 3 bases at V and 3 bases at J, leaving 4 bases unmatched. The chain's CDR3 is CAWSAGQPNEKLFF. In DNA form, the CDR3 reads TGTGCCTGGAGCGCGGGACAGCCTAATGAAAAACTGTTTTTT.

In its sample, this clone was seen once. The V and J genes are TRBV9 and TRBJ1-1; D perhaps matches TRBD1 (5 bases). CDR3 length equals 15 residues. Trimming shortened V by 4 bases and J by 1 base, and 14 bases separated the two germline ends. Looked up from germline, CDR1 is SGDLS and CDR2 is YYNGEE. The CDR3 protein is CASSSREGKNTEAFF. The CDR3 bases are TGTGCCAGCAGCTCTAGGGAGGGGAAGAACACTGAAGCTTTCTTT.

The J gene is TRBJ2-2, the V gene TRBV5-6, with D unresolved. Trimming took 0 bases from V and 5 from J, leaving 11 bases between them. CDR1 and CDR2 (germline): SGHDT, YYEEEE. The CDR3 totals 15 residues. The CDR3 region is CASSLEVRKTGELFF. CDR3 sequence (DNA): TGTGCCAGCAGCTTGGAGGTGAGGAAGACCGGGGAGCTGTTTTTT.

J is TRBJ2-1 and V is TRBV27, with D possibly being TRBD2 (6 bases). V gave up 6 bases and J gave up 5 bases, with 14 bases separating them. Germline CDR1 and CDR2: MNHEY and SMNVEV (reference sequence). The CDR3 contains 14 residues. The CDR3 spells CASSLGGANNEQFF. The CDR3 nucleotides read TGTGCCAGCAGCCTGGGCGGGGCCAACAATGAGCAGTTCTTC.

J is TRBJ2-2 and V is TRBV5-1, with a weak D call TRBD2 (6 bases). The length of the CDR3 is 17 residues. V lost 3 bases and J lost 6, with 21 bases in between. Germline values: CDR1 SGHRS, CDR2 YFSETQ. CDR3 DNA sequence: TGCGCCAGCAGCTCCGGCGACTTGACCCCGGGGGCCGGGGAGCTGTTTTTT. As protein: CASSSGDLTPGAGELFF. Drawing the rest from reference TRBV5-1 and TRBJ2-2, the complete variable domain is KAGVTQTPRYLIKTRGQQVTLSCSPISGHRSVSWYQQTPGQGLQFLFEYFSETQRNKGNFPGRFSGRQFSNSRSEMNVSTLELGDSALYLCASSSGDLTPGAGELFFGEGSRLTVL.

J is TRBJ2-4 and V is TRBV7-9; D unresolved. V was pared by 5 bases and J by 3 bases, with 14 bases between. This CDR3 region has 15 residues. CDR1 and CDR2 from the germline V gene are SEHNR and FQNEAQ (reference sequence). CDR3 protein: CASSPVSRGKNIQYF. DNA for the CDR3: TGTGCCAGCAGCCCGGTTTCCCGAGGCAAAAACATTCAGTACTTC.